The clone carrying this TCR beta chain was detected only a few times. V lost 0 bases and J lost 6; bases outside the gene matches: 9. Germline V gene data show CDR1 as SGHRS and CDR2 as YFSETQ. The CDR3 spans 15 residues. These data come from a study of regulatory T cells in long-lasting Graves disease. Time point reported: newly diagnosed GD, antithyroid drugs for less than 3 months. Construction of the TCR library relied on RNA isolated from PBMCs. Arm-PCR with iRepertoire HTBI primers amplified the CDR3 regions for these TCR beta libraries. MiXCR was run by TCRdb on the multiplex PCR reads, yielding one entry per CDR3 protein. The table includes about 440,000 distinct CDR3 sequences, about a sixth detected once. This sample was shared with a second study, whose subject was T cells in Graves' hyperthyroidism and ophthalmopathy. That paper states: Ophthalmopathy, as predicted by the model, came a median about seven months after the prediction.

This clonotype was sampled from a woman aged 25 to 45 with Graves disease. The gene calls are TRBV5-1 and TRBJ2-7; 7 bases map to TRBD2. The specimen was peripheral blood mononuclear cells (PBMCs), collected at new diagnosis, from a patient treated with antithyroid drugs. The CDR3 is CASSLVTGGASEQYF. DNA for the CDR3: TGCGCCAGCAGCTTGGTAACGGGAGGTGCTAGCGAGCAGTACTTC.